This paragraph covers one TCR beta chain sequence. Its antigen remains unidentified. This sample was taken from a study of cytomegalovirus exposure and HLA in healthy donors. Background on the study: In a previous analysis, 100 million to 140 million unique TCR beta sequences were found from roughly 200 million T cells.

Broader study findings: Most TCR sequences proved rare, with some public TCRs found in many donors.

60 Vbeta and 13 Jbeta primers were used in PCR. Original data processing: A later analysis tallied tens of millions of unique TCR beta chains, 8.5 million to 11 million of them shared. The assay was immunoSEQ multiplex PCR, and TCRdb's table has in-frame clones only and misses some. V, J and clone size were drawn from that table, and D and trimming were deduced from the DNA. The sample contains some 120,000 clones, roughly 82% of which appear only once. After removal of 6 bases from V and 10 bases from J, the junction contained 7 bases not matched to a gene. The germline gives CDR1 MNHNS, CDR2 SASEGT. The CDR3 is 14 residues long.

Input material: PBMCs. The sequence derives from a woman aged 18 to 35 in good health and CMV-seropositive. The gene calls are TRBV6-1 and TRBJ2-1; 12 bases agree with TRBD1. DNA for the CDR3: TGTGCCAGCAGGCCGGGACAGGGGGCAGAGGAGCAGTTCTTC. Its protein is CASRPGQGAEEQFF.